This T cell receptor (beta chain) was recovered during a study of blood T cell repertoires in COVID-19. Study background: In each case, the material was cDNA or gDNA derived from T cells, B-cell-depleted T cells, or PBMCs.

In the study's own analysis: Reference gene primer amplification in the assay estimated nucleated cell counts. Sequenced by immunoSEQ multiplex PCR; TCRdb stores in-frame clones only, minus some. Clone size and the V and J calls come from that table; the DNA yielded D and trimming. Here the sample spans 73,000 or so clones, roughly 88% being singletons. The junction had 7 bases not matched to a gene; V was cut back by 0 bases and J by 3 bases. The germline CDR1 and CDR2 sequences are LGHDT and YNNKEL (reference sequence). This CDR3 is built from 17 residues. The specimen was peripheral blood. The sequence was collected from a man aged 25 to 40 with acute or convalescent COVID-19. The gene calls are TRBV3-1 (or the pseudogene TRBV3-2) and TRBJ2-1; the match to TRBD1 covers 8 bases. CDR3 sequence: CASSQDPTGENYNEQFF. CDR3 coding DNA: TGTGCCAGCAGCCAAGACCCGACAGGGGAAAACTACAATGAGCAGTTCTTC.